These 2 T cell receptor beta chains were sequenced from one sample in a study of cytomegalovirus exposure and HLA in healthy donors. With 60 Vbeta and 13 Jbeta primers, the PCR was carried out. Measured with immunoSEQ multiplex PCR; TCRdb has only the in-frame clones, and not every one. The sample has fewer than 250,000 clones, roughly 79% seen once. The sample was PBMCs. These receptors came from a male donor in good health and CMV-seronegative.

The chain joins TRBV6-4 to TRBJ2-3; D possibly corresponds to TRBD2 (8 bases). The germline gives CDR1 MRHNA, CDR2 SNTAGT. V gave up 5 bases and J gave up 3 bases, with 18 bases separating them. This CDR3 comprises 16 residues. The CDR3: CASSRDSRGGTDTQYF. The CDR3 bases are TGTGCCAGCAGTCGGGACAGCCGGGGGGGAACAGATACGCAGTATTTT.

The rearrangement links TRBV27 to TRBJ1-6; 9 nucleotides match TRBD1. The CDR3 has 15 amino acids. Per germline, CDR1 MNHEY and CDR2 SMNVEV (reference sequence). Trimming took 5 bases from V and 7 from J; bases not matched to a gene: 6. The CDR3 loop is CASSPLGQGNSPLHF. The DNA for the CDR3 is TGTGCCAGCAGTCCCCTCGGACAGGGGAATTCACCCCTCCACTTT.